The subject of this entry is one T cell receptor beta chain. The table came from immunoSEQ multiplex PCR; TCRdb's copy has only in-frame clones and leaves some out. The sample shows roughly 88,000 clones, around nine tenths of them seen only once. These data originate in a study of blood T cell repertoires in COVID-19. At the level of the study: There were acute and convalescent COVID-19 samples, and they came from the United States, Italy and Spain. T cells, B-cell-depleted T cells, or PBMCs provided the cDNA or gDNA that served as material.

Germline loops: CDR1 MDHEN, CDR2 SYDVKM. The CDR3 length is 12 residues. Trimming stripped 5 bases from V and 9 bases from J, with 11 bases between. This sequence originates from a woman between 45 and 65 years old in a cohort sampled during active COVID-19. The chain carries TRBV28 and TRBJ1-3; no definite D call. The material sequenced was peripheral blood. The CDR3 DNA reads TGTGCCAGCAGTCCAACACGGAGCACCATATATTTT. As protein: CASSPTRSTIYF.